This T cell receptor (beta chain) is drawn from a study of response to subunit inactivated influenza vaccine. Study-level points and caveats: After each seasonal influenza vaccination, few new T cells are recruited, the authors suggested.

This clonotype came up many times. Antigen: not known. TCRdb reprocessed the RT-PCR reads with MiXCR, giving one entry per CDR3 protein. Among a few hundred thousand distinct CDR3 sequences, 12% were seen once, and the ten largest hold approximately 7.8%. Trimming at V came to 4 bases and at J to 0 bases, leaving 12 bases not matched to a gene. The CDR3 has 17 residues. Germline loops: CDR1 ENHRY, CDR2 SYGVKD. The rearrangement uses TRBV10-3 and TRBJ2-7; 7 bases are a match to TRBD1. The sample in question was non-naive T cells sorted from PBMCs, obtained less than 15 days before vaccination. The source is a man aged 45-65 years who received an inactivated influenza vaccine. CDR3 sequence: CAISAREIGQDSYEQYF. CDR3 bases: TGTGCCATCAGTGCGCGTGAAATAGGACAGGACTCCTACGAGCAGTACTTC.